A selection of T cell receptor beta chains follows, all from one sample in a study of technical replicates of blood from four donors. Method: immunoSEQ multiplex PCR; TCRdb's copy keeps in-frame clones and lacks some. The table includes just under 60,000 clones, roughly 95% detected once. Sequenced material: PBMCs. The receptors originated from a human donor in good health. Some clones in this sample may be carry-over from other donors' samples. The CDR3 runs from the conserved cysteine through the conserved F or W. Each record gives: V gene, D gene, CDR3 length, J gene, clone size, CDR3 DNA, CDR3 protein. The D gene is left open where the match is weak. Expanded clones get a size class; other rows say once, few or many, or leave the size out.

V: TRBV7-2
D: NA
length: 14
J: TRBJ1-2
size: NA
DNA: TGTGCCAGCAGCTCGGCCTCACGGGACTATGGCTACACCTTC
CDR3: CASSSASRDYGYTF

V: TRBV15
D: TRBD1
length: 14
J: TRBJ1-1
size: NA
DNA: TGTGCCACCAGCAGCGGTGGGGACAGCCAGAAAGCTTTCTTT
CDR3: CATSSGGDSQKAFF

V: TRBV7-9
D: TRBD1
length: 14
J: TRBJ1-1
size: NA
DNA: TGTGCCAGCAGCCCAGGGGGCTTGAACACTGAAGCTTTCTTT
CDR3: CASSPGGLNTEAFF

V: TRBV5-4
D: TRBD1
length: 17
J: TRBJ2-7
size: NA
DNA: TGTGCCAGCAGAAGGGGCCCTACAGGGGTGGGGCTCCACGAGCAGTACTTC
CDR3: CASRRGPTGVGLHEQYF

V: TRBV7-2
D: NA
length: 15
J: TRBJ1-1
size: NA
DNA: TGTGCCAGCAGTCAGGGCGGGGGGCCTTTGACTGAAGCTTTCTTT
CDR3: CASSQGGGPLTEAFF

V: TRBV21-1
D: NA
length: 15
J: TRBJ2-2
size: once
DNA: TGTGCCAGCAGCAAAACCAGGGGGAACACCGGGGAGCTGTTTTTT
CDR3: CASSKTRGNTGELFF

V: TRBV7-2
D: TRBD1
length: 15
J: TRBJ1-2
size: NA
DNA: TGTGCCAGCAGCCAACCGGACAGGGGGCGCAGGGGCTACACCTTC
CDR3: CASSQPDRGRRGYTF

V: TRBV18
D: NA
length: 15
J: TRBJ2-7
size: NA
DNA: TGTGCCAGCTCACCAGGGTCCTCGGGAACCTACGAGCAGTACTTC
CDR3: CASSPGSSGTYEQYF

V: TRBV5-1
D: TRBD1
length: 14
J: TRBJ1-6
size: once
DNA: TGCGCCAGCAGGGAGGGACAGCCTAATTCACCCCTCCACTTT
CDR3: CASREGQPNSPLHF

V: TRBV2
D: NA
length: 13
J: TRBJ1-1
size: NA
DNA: TGTGCCAGCAGTGAAGCGATGGGCTCTGAAGCTTTCTTT
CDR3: CASSEAMGSEAFF

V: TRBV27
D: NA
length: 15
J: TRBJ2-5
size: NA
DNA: TGTGCCAGCAAGCGTGGTTGGACAAGCCAAGAGACCCAGTACTTC
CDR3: CASKRGWTSQETQYF

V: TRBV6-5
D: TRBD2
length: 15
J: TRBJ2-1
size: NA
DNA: TGTGCCAGCAGTTACTCGAGCGGGAGATACAATGAGCAGTTCTTC
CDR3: CASSYSSGRYNEQFF

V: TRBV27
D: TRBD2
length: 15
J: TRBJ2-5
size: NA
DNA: TGTGCCAGCAGTTCGGGACTAGCGGGGTCAGAGACCCAGTACTTC
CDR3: CASSSGLAGSETQYF

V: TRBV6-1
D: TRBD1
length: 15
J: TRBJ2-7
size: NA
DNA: TGTGCCAGCAGCCCTAGGGCAGGGGGCCGTGTCGAGCAGTACTTC
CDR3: CASSPRAGGRVEQYF

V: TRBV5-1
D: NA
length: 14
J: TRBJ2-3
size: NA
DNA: TGCGCCAGCAGCATGGGACTCTTAGGAGATACGCAGTATTTT
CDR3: CASSMGLLGDTQYF

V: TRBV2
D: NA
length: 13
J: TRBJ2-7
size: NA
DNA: TGTGCCAGCAACGGCTACAGGAACTACGAGCAGTACTTC
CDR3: CASNGYRNYEQYF

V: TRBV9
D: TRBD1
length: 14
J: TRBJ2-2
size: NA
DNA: TGTGCCAGCAGCGTTGGGACAGGGACCGGGGAGCTGTTTTTT
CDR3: CASSVGTGTGELFF

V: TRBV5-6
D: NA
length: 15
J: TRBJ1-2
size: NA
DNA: TGTGCCAGCACTTGGGGCATCCTTGATGACGATGGCTACACCTTC
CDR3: CASTWGILDDDGYTF

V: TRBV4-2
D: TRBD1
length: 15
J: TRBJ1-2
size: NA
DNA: TGTGCCAGCAGCCAATCGGACAGGGAGTACTATGGCTACACCTTC
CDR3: CASSQSDREYYGYTF

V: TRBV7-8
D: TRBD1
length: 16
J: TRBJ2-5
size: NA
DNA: TGTGCCAGCAGGCTCGGTACAGGGGGCGGCGGAGAGACCCAGTACTTC
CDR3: CASRLGTGGGGETQYF

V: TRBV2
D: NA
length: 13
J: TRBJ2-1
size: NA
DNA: TGTGCCAGCTCTGGGCTAGCGTACAATGAGCAGTTCTTC
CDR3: CASSGLAYNEQFF

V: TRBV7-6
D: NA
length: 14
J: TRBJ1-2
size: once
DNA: TGTGCCAGCAGCTTAGGGAGTCCCTCCTATGGCTACACCTTC
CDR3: CASSLGSPSYGYTF

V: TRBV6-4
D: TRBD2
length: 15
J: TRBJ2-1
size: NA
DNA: TGTGCCAGCAGTGACTCTGCCGGGGGGGGCCGTGAGCAGTTCTTC
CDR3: CASSDSAGGGREQFF

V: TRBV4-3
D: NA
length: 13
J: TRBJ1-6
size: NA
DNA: TGCGCCAGCAGCCAAGATCGGTGGTGGCCCCTCCACTTT
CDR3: CASSQDRWWPLHF

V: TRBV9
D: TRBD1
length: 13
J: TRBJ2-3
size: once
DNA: TGTGCCAGCAGGGGACAGGGTGCAGATACGCAGTATTTT
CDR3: CASRGQGADTQYF

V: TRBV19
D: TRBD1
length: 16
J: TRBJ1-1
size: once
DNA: TGTGCCAGTAGCAACAGGGGGCCCGGGAATATCAATGAAGCTTTCTTT
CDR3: CASSNRGPGNINEAFF

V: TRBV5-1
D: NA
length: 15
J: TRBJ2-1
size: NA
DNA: TGCGCCAGCAGCGGGGGGATTAAGGCCTACAATGAGCAGTTCTTC
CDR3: CASSGGIKAYNEQFF

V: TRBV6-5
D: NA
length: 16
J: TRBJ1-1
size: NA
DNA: TGTGCCAGCAGTTACTCGGGGCCTAAGAGTAGGACTGAAGCTTTCTTT
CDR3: CASSYSGPKSRTEAFF

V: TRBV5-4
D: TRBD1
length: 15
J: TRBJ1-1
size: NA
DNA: TGTGCCAGCAGCGCAAGGACAGGGGAGAGCACTGAAGCTTTCTTT
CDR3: CASSARTGESTEAFF

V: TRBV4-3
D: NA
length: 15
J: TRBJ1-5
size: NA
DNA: TGCGCCAGCAGCCAAGATCCCGGCCGCAGGCAGCCCCAGCATTTT
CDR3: CASSQDPGRRQPQHF

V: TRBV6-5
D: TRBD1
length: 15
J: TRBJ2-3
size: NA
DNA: TGTGCCAGCAGTTACAGGACAGGACGCACAGATACGCAGTATTTT
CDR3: CASSYRTGRTDTQYF

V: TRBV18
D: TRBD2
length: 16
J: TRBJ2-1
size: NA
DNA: TGTGCCAGCTCACCTGTGGGGGGGAGCTCCTACAATGAGCAGTTCTTC
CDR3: CASSPVGGSSYNEQFF

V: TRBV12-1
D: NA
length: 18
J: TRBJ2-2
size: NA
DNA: TGTGCCAGCAGCTGCCCCGGGGAAAAGGTAGCACACACCGGGGAGCTGTTTTTT
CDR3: CASSCPGEKVAHTGELFF

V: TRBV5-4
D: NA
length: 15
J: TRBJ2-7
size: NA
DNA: TGTGCCAGCAGGGTGGGGCCAGCGAACTCCTACGAGCAGTACTTC
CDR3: CASRVGPANSYEQYF

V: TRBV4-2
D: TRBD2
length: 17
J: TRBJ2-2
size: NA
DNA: TGTGCCAGCAGCCAAACTAGCGGGAGGGCCGAGGGCGGGGAGCTGTTTTTT
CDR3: CASSQTSGRAEGGELFF

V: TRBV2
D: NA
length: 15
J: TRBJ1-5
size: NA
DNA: TGTGCCAGCAGTCCGGACAGATTTAGCAATCAGCCCCAGCATTTT
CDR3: CASSPDRFSNQPQHF

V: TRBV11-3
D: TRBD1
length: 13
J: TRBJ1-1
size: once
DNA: TGTGCCAGCAGCCGCAGGGGGGACACTGAAGCTTTCTTT
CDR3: CASSRRGDTEAFF

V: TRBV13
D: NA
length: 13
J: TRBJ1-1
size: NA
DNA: TGTGCCAGCAGCCCCCAAATGAACACTGAAGCTTTCTTT
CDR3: CASSPQMNTEAFF

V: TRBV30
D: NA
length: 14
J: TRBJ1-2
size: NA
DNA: TGTGCCTGGAGTGTGTCAGGGGCGCTGTATGGCTACACCTTC
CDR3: CAWSVSGALYGYTF

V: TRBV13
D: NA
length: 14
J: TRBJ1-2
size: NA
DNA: TGTGCCAGCAGCTTATACAGTCTTCGCTATGGCTACACCTTC
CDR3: CASSLYSLRYGYTF

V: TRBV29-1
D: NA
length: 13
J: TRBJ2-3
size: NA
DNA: TGCAGCGTTGTTGCTCCACTTGTTGATACGCAGTATTTT
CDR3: CSVVAPLVDTQYF

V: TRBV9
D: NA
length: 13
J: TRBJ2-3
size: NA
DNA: TGTGCCAGCAGCTACCAAGGGGCAGATACGCAGTATTTT
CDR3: CASSYQGADTQYF

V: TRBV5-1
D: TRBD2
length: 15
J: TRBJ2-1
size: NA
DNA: TGCGCCAGCAGCGCCAGACTAGCGGGAGTCGGTGAGCAGTTCTTC
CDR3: CASSARLAGVGEQFF

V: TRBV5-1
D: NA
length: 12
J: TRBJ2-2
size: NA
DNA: TGCGCCAGCAGCTTGGCGTACGGGGAGCTGTTTTTT
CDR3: CASSLAYGELFF

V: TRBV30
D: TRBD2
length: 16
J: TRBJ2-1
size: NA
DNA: TGTGCCTGGAGCGGCCTGCAAGCGGGAAACTACAATGAGCAGTTCTTC
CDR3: CAWSGLQAGNYNEQFF

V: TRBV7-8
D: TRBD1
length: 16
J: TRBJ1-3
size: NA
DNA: TGTGCCAGCAGCCCGTGGACAGGGAGTAGGGGAAACACCATATATTTT
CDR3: CASSPWTGSRGNTIYF

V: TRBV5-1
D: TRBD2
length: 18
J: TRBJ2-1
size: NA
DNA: TGCGCCAGCAGCTTGGCCCCGTGGGGCGGGGGGGCCTACAATGAGCAGTTCTTC
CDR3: CASSLAPWGGGAYNEQFF

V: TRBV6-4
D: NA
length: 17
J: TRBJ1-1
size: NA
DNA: TGTGCCAGCAGTGACTCGCCAATTGGGGGGAAGGACACTGAAGCTTTCTTT
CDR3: CASSDSPIGGKDTEAFF

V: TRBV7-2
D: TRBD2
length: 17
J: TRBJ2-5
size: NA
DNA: TGTGCCAGCAGCTTAGTGCTAGCGGGGACGTTCCAAGAGACCCAGTACTTC
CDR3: CASSLVLAGTFQETQYF

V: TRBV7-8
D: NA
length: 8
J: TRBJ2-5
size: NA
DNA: TGTGCCAGCAACCCTTACAACTTC
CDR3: CASNPYNF

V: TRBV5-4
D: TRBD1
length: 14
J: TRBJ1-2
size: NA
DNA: TGTGCCAGCAGCATCGTCGACAGGGGCGCGGGCTACACCTTC
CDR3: CASSIVDRGAGYTF

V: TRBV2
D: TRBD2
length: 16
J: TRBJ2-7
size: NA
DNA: TGTGCCAGCAGTGAAGGCCCCCAGCGGGAGGTTTACGAGCAGTACTTC
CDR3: CASSEGPQREVYEQYF

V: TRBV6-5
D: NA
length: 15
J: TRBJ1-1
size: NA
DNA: TGTGCCAGCAGCCACTACCCCCGGCTATCCACTGAAGCTTTCTTT
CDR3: CASSHYPRLSTEAFF

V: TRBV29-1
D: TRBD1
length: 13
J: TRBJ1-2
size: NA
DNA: TGCAGCGTGGGTGGACAGGGGGACTATGGCTACACCTTC
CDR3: CSVGGQGDYGYTF

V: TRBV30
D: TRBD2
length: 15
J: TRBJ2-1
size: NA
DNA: TGTGCCTGGAGAGTCCGGGAGGGCCGGTACAATGAGCAGTTCTTC
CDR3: CAWRVREGRYNEQFF

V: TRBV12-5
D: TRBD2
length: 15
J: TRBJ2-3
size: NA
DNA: TGTGCTAGTGGTTTGGTGATAGCGGGAGGCGCGACGCAGTATTTT
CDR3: CASGLVIAGGATQYF

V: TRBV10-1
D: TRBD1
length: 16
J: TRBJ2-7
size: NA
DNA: TGCGCCAGCACTCCCCTTGGGACAGGGATCCGCTACGAGCAGTACTTC
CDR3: CASTPLGTGIRYEQYF

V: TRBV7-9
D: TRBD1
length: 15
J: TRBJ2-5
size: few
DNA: TGTGCCAGCAGCTTAGGCAGGGGGTACCAAGAGACCCAGTACTTC
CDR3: CASSLGRGYQETQYF